Below are 9 T cell receptor beta chains sequenced from a single sample in a study of blood T cell repertoires in COVID-19. The assay was immunoSEQ multiplex PCR, and TCRdb's table has in-frame clones only and misses some. Of about 210,000 clones detected, approximately 90% appear once; the ten largest clones hold roughly 0.7%. The sample was peripheral blood. The source of these receptors is a middle-aged man with acute or convalescent COVID-19.

This chain links TRBV5-1 with TRBJ2-3, with 13 bases identical to TRBD2. J gave up 9 bases and V 3 bases, and 4 bases lay outside the gene matches. CDR1 and CDR2 from the germline V gene are SGHRS and YFSETQ. CDR3 length: 14 residues. CDR3 sequence reads: CASSSGTSGATQYF. CDR3 sequence (DNA): TGCGCCAGCAGCTCAGGGACTAGCGGGGCGACGCAGTATTTT.

The chain couples TRBV2 to TRBJ2-2; TRBD2 is a possible D gene (5 bases). The CDR3 has 13 amino acids. V gave up 6 bases and J gave up 0 bases, with 5 bases separating them. In germline, CDR1 is SNHLY, CDR2 FYNNEI. The CDR3 nucleotides read TGTGCCAGCAGAGCGGCGAACACCGGGGAGCTGTTTTTT. Translating gives CASRAANTGELFF.

Points on this clone: One end of the junction fails to match germline, which may point to a read error. The rearrangement uses TRBV7-9 and TRBJ1-1; D is unclear. Germline lookup yields CDR1 SEHNR and CDR2 FQNEAQ (reference sequence). The CDR3 has 13 residues. CDR3: CASSFSANAEAFF. For the CDR3, the DNA is TGTGCCAGCAGCTTTTCCGCGAACGCTGAAGCTTTCTTT.

V is TRBV7-9 and J is TRBJ1-6; D is ambiguous. Germline lookup yields CDR1 SEHNR and CDR2 FQNEAQ (reference sequence). The V end was cut by 3 bases, the J end by 7 bases, with 10 bases between. This CDR3 is 14 amino acids long. CDR3 sequence (DNA): TGTGCCAGCAGCTTCGAGGCTCGGAATTCACCCCTCCACTTT. This translates into CASSFEARNSPLHF.

The chain carries TRBV5-1 and TRBJ1-2; 10 positions agree with TRBD1. CDR3 length: 15 residues. Germline V CDR1 and CDR2: SGHRS, YFSETQ. With 0 bases clipped from V and 8 bases from J, the junction kept 7 bases outside the gene matches. The CDR3 is CASSLEGQGPWGYTF. The CDR3 nucleotides read TGCGCCAGCAGCTTGGAGGGACAGGGGCCGTGGGGCTACACCTTC.

The chain joins TRBV6-5 to TRBJ2-2; tentatively, D is TRBD2 (6 bases). CDR1 and CDR2 from the germline V gene are MNHEY and SVGAGI. The CDR3 runs to 14 residues. The CDR3, as DNA: TGTGCTATAGCACGGCAGGGAGGCACCGGGGAGCTGTTTTTT. This translates into CAIARQGGTGELFF.

The chain combines TRBV28 with TRBJ2-7, with 7 bases aligning to TRBD1. This CDR3 spans 16 amino acids. Germline V gene data show CDR1 as MDHEN and CDR2 as SYDVKM. V lost 6 bases, J lost 2 bases, and 13 bases stayed unmatched. In nucleotides, the CDR3 is TGTGCCAGCAGCCCTAGCCAGGGGGTAGTCCCCTACGAGCAGTACTTC. Its translation: CASSPSQGVVPYEQYF.

Comment on this clone: The sample holds other DNA sequences that translate to the same CDR3. The chain joins TRBV5-1 to TRBJ2-7, with unresolved D. Germline V gene lookup returns CDR1 SGHRS and CDR2 YFSETQ. The ends were cut back, 0 bases at V and 3 bases at J, with 7 bases in the middle. The length of the CDR3 is 13 residues. CDR3 protein: CASSLDRNYEQYF. The DNA for the CDR3 is TGCGCCAGCAGCTTGGATAGAAACTACGAGCAGTACTTC. The whole variable domain, remainder taken from reference TRBV5-1 and TRBJ2-7, is KAGVTQTPRYLIKTRGQQVTLSCSPISGHRSVSWYQQTPGQGLQFLFEYFSETQRNKGNFPGRFSGRQFSNSRSEMNVSTLELGDSALYLCASSLDRNYEQYFGPGTRLTVT.

On this clone: The junction does not match germline at one end; this may be a read error. V gene TRBV23-1 combines with J gene TRBJ1-6, with TRBD1 matching over 7 bases. TRBV23-1 is an ORF; its function is uncertain. This CDR3 spans 18 amino acids. As DNA, the CDR3 is TGCGCCAGCAGCCAATATTGGGACAGCCTCTCCTATAATTCACCCCTCCACTTT. It translates to CASSQYWDSLSYNSPLHF.